The 14 T cell receptor beta chains in this list originate from one sample, sequenced in a study of blood T cell repertoires in COVID-19. Method: immunoSEQ multiplex PCR; TCRdb's copy keeps in-frame clones and lacks some. Among roughly 150,000 clones listed, around 75% were seen once. Source material: peripheral blood. The source is a woman of 80 years or more with acute or convalescent COVID-19.

Remarks on this clone: This CDR3 is also generated by other DNA sequences in the sample. The chain combines TRBV14 with TRBJ2-7; a weak D match, TRBD1 (6 bases). V gave up 4 bases and J gave up 4 bases, with 8 bases separating them. Germline V gene sequence: CDR1 SGHDN, CDR2 FVKESK. The CDR3 loop spans 12 amino acids. CDR3 sequence (DNA): TGTGCCAGCAGCCCTCAGGGGTACGAGCAGTACTTC. It translates to CASSPQGYEQYF.

The chain is built from TRBV3-1 (or the pseudogene TRBV3-2) and TRBJ1-6; TRBD1 matches at 7 bases. The CDR3 runs 14 residues. CDR1 is LGHDT and CDR2 is YNNKEL in the germline V gene (reference sequence). Germline trimming cut 4 bases from V and 7 bases from J; bases unmatched to any gene: 4. The CDR3 DNA reads TGTGCCAGCAGCCTCGGACAGGCGAATTCACCCCTCCACTTT. It encodes CASSLGQANSPLHF.

This rearrangement joins TRBV6-5 to TRBJ1-1; TRBD1 is a possible D gene (5 bases). In germline, CDR1 is MNHEY, CDR2 SVGAGI. The CDR3 totals 15 residues. Trimming removed 5 bases at V and 0 bases at J, with 13 bases between. The CDR3 loop is CASSPVETVNTEAFF. CDR3 coding DNA: TGTGCCAGCAGTCCAGTGGAGACAGTGAACACTGAAGCTTTCTTT.

The chain employs TRBV6-6 and TRBJ2-1; D may be TRBD1 (6 bases). V lost 0 bases, J lost 10 bases, and 16 bases lay in between. There are 15 residues in the CDR3. CDR1 is MNHNY and CDR2 is SVGAGI in the germline V gene (reference sequence). The CDR3 region has the DNA TGTGCCAGCAGTTACTCGGTCAACAGGGCCCTGGAGCAGTTCTTC. Amino acid sequence: CASSYSVNRALEQFF.

The chain carries TRBV7-9 and TRBJ2-2, with D possibly matching TRBD2 (6 bases). CDR1 is SEHNR and CDR2 is FQNEAQ in the germline V gene (reference sequence). V was shortened by 2 bases and J by 7 bases, with 8 bases between the two germline ends. The CDR3 totals 13 residues. The DNA of the CDR3 is TGTGCCAGCAGCTTATCGGGGGTCGGGGAGCTGTTTTTT. Protein: CASSLSGVGELFF.

This clone has only one observation. The rearrangement uses TRBV6-5 and TRBJ1-3; D gene uncertain. CDR3 length: 12 residues. V was pared by 5 bases and J by 3 bases, with 5 bases between. Germline lookup yields CDR1 MNHEY and CDR2 SVGAGI. The CDR3 region is CASSPNGNTIYF. DNA for the CDR3: TGTGCCAGCAGTCCAAATGGAAACACCATATATTTT.

This rearrangement joins TRBV7-9 to TRBJ2-1; tentatively, D is TRBD2 (6 bases). Between the trimmed V and J ends, which lost 10 bases and 0 bases, there was a span of 16 bases. This CDR3 region has 15 residues. Germline V gives CDR1 SEHNR, CDR2 FQNEAQ (reference sequence). The CDR3 DNA follows: TGTGCCACACACCTGGGGGGAAGCTCCTACAATGAGCAGTTCTTC. Protein sequence: CATHLGGSSYNEQFF. Full variable domain (outside the CDR3, taken from reference TRBV7-9 and TRBJ2-1): DTGVSQNPRHKITKRGQNVTFRCDPISEHNRLYWYRQTLGQGPEFLTYFQNEAQLEKSRLLSDRFSAERPKGSFSTLEIQRTEQGDSAMYLCATHLGGSSYNEQFFGPGTRLTVL.

This clone appeared once. The chain carries TRBV5-4 and TRBJ2-2; D is possibly TRBD2 (6 bases). Germline CDR1 reads SGHNT; CDR2 reads YYREEE (reference sequence). V lost 3 bases and J 3 bases, leaving 12 bases between the germline ends. This CDR3 comprises 15 residues. The CDR3 is CASSSLTGDTGELFF. As DNA, the CDR3 is TGTGCCAGCAGCTCCCTAACGGGGGACACCGGGGAGCTGTTTTTT.

V is TRBV6-6 and J is TRBJ1-3; 8 bases are a match to TRBD1. The CDR3 contains 16 residues. Germline-derived CDR1 and CDR2 are MNHNY and SVGAGI (reference sequence). The junction had 7 bases not matched to a gene; V was cut back by 6 bases and J by 0 bases. CDR3 sequence: CASSRTGTGSGNTIYF. The CDR3 DNA follows: TGTGCCAGCAGCAGAACCGGGACAGGCTCTGGAAACACCATATATTTT.

This chain connects TRBV6-1 to TRBJ1-6; D gene ambiguous. The CDR3 consists of 16 residues. V was clipped by 1 base and J by 4 bases, with 11 bases between them. Germline lookup yields CDR1 MNHNS and CDR2 SASEGT. Here the CDR3 DNA reads TGTGCCAGCAGTGAAGTCGGGTACGGATATAATTCACCCCTCCACTTT. Translation: CASSEVGYGYNSPLHF.

The genes are TRBV27 and TRBJ1-2; 9 bases are a match to TRBD1. The germline V gene has CDR1 MNHEY and CDR2 SMNVEV (reference sequence). The CDR3 consists of 16 residues. With V trimmed by 1 base and J by 5 bases, 8 bases remained unmatched. The CDR3 region has the DNA TGTGCCAGCAGTTTATTAGGGACAGGGAACCCTTATGGCTACACCTTC. Residues: CASSLLGTGNPYGYTF.

The rearrangement joins TRBV4-2 to TRBJ2-1; 10 bases are a match to TRBD2. Germline CDR1 and CDR2: LGHNA and YNFKEQ. The CDR3 runs 15 residues. V shed 4 bases and J 8 bases; nucleotides not matched to a gene: 8. CDR3 protein: CASSPLAGVIDEQFF. The CDR3 DNA reads as TGTGCCAGCAGCCCCCTAGCGGGGGTTATCGATGAGCAGTTCTTC.

This chain uses TRBV2 with TRBJ1-5; D unresolved. V lost 4 bases, J lost 0 bases, and 7 bases lay in between. The germline CDR1 and CDR2 sequences are SNHLY and FYNNEI. The CDR3 sequence is 14 residues long. The CDR3: CASSGAFSNQPQHF. The CDR3 coding sequence is TGTGCCAGCAGTGGGGCTTTTAGCAATCAGCCCCAGCATTTT.

This clone has at least ten counts. In the same sample, other DNA sequences code for this CDR3. V and J are TRBV5-1 and TRBJ1-2; D call uncertain. CDR1 and CDR2 (germline): SGHRS, YFSETQ. The CDR3 totals 13 residues. Between the trimmed V and J ends, which lost 0 bases and 4 bases, there was a span of 7 bases. The CDR3 spells CASSLAGSYGYTF. CDR3 nucleotides: TGCGCCAGCAGCTTGGCAGGTAGCTATGGCTACACCTTC.